The rows below give T cell receptor beta chains drawn from one sample of a study of T cell responses to AZD1222 COVID-19 vaccine. Here immunoSEQ multiplex PCR was the method, and the copy in TCRdb shows in-frame clones only, minus some. The profile shows approximately 180,000 clones, about 89% of them singletons. Source: peripheral blood, taken on day 0 of AZD1222 vaccination. These receptors came from an adult in good health. Both conserved end residues are trimmed from each CDR3.

>TRBV7-8|TRBJ1-3
ASSLVGGAVSGNTIY
>TRBV10-2|TRBJ2-7
ASSVEMGQSYEQY
>TRBV19|TRBJ1-4
ASSTQGAGEKLF
>TRBV7-8|TRBJ1-1
ASSPGSGMNTEAF
>TRBV6-5|TRBJ1-2
ASSPGQAKGGYT
>TRBV4-2|TRBJ1-4
ASSQEAGGSEKLF
>TRBV19|TRBJ1-5
ASSVGQVYQPQH
>TRBV6-6|TRBJ2-1
ASSRRQGRTNNEQF
>TRBV7-3|TRBJ2-1
ASSLTGTSGPYGVRNEQF
>TRBV30|TRBJ1-2
AWTLGHGYT
>TRBV5-6|TRBJ1-6
ASSSRRGNNSPLH
>TRBV4-1|TRBJ2-1
ASRKNGRAVNEQF
>TRBV29-1|TRBJ2-2
SVAAISSISAGELF
>TRBV5-1|TRBJ2-5
ASSLTSGRGETQY
>TRBV19|TRBJ2-7
ASSIAGEYEQY
>TRBV5-1|TRBJ1-1
ASSLSVNTEAF
>TRBV9|TRBJ2-2
ASSVGSQSKTGELF
>TRBV9|TRBJ1-2
ASSVGQNYGYT
>TRBV11-2|TRBJ2-5
ASSLGAGPLQETQY
>TRBV19|TRBJ2-3
ATNTDTQY
>TRBV18|TRBJ1-3
ASSISTTSSLNTIY
>TRBV7-3|TRBJ2-1
ASSLTSSNEQF
>TRBV19|TRBJ1-2
ASSATGKSNYGYT
>TRBV5-1|TRBJ1-2
ASGTQGARAGYT
>TRBV7-3|TRBJ2-1
ASSLSGLPNNEQF
>TRBV7-9|TRBJ1-6
ASGSSNSPLH
>TRBV7-3|TRBJ1-1
ASSPGTTGEAF
>TRBV6-5|TRBJ2-7
ASSYRSAGGHYEQY
>TRBV2|TRBJ1-5
ASSEGHLGNQPQH
>TRBV4-1|TRBJ1-2
ASSPTGQGRSYT
>TRBV3-1/TRBV3-2|TRBJ2-2
ASSQDTRTGFLAGELF
>TRBV11-3|TRBJ2-1
ASSNPGGLAGWNEQF
>TRBV11-1|TRBJ2-4
ASSLGAGEVNIQY
>TRBV7-8|TRBJ2-7
ASSLAGTSANYEQY
>TRBV28|TRBJ1-3
ASSLIPGNTIY
>TRBV30|TRBJ1-6
AWSPLGDRRNSPLH
>TRBV30|TRBJ2-5
AWSVRRSGGGETQY
>TRBV5-1|TRBJ2-1
ASRMPGLAGNEQF
>TRBV6-5|TRBJ1-1
ASNSAGGEAF
>TRBV20-1|TRBJ1-1
SASDSVRAF
>TRBV7-9|TRBJ2-5
ASSLSKQETQY
>TRBV7-9|TRBJ1-2
ASSLPDIANYGYT
>TRBV2|TRBJ2-2
ASSETLSLGGTGELF
>TRBV28|TRBJ1-5
ASSLGQGNQPQH
>TRBV28|TRBJ1-5
ASSLPRDSNQPQH
>TRBV19|TRBJ2-1
ASSMIAGGAYNEQF